The sequence of this T cell receptor (beta chain) was determined in a study of blood T cell repertoires in COVID-19. Across the whole study: Both acute and convalescent COVID-19 samples were obtained from the United States, Italy and Spain. Sample material is recorded as cDNA or gDNA derived from T cells, B-cell-depleted T cells, or PBMCs.

Trimming pared 1 base from V and 1 base from J, leaving 11 bases between. The CDR3 runs 16 residues. Germline V gene sequence: CDR1 SGHTA, CDR2 FQGNSA. As handled by the study authors: Estimation of nucleated cell counts was performed using reference gene primer amplification. Here immunoSEQ multiplex PCR was the method, and the copy in TCRdb shows in-frame clones only, minus some. The V and J calls and clone size are taken from that table; D and trimming were inferred from the DNA. The sample lists about 240,000 clones; roughly four fifths were seen once. The chain uses TRBV7-2 and TRBJ1-5; the D is unclear. Sequencing was carried out using peripheral blood. The origin of this receptor is a woman in her 70s with acute or convalescent COVID-19. CDR3 in amino acids: CASSLGGLRSNQPQHF. Here the CDR3 DNA reads TGTGCCAGCAGCTTAGGCGGACTAAGGAGCAATCAGCCCCAGCATTTT.